These 27 T cell receptor beta chains originate from one sample sequenced in a study of cytomegalovirus exposure and HLA in healthy donors. Repertoires were generated with immunoSEQ multiplex PCR, while TCRdb's copy carries only in-frame clones and drops some. The top ten hold 2% to 2.5% of the sample, which has approximately 160,000 clones, around 85% seen once. Sequencing used PBMCs. The receptors stem from a man younger than 45 in good health and CMV-seropositive.

V is TRBV7-9 and J is TRBJ1-1; TRBD1 matches 9 bases. V was pared by 7 bases and J by 0 bases, with 6 bases of the junction left unmatched. CDR3 size: 15 residues. The V gene's germline CDR1 is SEHNR and CDR2 FQNEAQ (reference sequence). CDR3 in amino acids: CASTGQGILNTEAFF. The CDR3 region has the DNA TGTGCCAGCACAGGACAGGGGATCTTGAACACTGAAGCTTTCTTT.

The rearrangement uses TRBV11-2 and TRBJ2-3, with 11 bases aligning to TRBD2. The CDR3 contains 19 residues. Trimming at V came to 2 bases and at J to 5 bases, leaving 15 bases not matched to a gene. CDR1 and CDR2 (germline): SGHAT, FQNNGV. The CDR3 here is CASSLFLGASGGPGDTQYF. The CDR3 DNA is TGTGCCAGCAGCTTATTCTTGGGGGCTAGCGGGGGGCCTGGAGATACGCAGTATTTT.

The gene calls are TRBV6-6 and TRBJ2-7; weak D call: TRBD1 (5 bases). Between the trimmed V and J ends, which lost 6 bases and 5 bases, there was a span of 11 bases. CDR1 MNHNY and CDR2 SVGAGI come from the germline V gene (reference sequence). CDR3 size: 12 residues. The chain's CDR3 is CASRPDRNEQYF. The CDR3 nucleotides are TGTGCCAGCAGACCAGACAGAAACGAGCAGTACTTC.

V is TRBV9 and J is TRBJ2-7; 16 bases match TRBD2. Germline V lookup: CDR1 SGDLS, CDR2 YYNGEE. V lost 2 bases to trimming and J lost 12 bases; unmatched junction nucleotides: 8. This CDR3 spans 15 amino acids. CDR3 in amino acids: CASSVGTSGGDTRYF. The DNA for the CDR3 is TGTGCCAGCAGCGTCGGGACTAGCGGGGGGGATACGCGGTACTTC.

The rearrangement joins TRBV4-3 to TRBJ2-7, with 9 positions matching TRBD2. J gave up 2 bases and V 3 bases, and 5 bases lay outside the gene matches. This CDR3 is 15 amino acids long. CDR1 and CDR2 from the germline V gene are LGHNA and YSLEER. Here the CDR3 reads CASSQIAGDTYEQYF. The DNA for the CDR3 is TGCGCCAGCAGCCAGATAGCGGGGGACACCTACGAGCAGTACTTC.

This chain uses TRBV9 with TRBJ1-5, with D perhaps TRBD1 (5 bases). Trimming removed 0 bases at V and 2 bases at J, with 12 bases between. CDR1 and CDR2 from the germline V gene are SGDLS and YYNGEE. This CDR3 has 16 amino acids. CDR3 residues: CASSVGPGGRNQPQHF. For the CDR3, the DNA is TGTGCCAGCAGCGTAGGGCCGGGGGGACGCAATCAGCCCCAGCATTTT.

About this clone: Likely a read error: the CDR3 ends without its conserved phenylalanine or tryptophan. The limits of the CDR3 on the DNA are not certain, so only TCRdb's listed CDR3 is given. The J gene is TRBJ1-3, the V gene TRBV5-1; the table gives TRBD1 as D, unverified against the DNA. From germline, CDR1 is SGHRS and CDR2 YFSETQ. The CDR3 length is 9 residues, termini included. This chain's CDR3 is CASSPDTYE.

The rearrangement links TRBV7-2 to TRBJ2-7, with 7 nucleotides matching TRBD2. Unmatched junction bases numbered 5, after V lost 1 base and J lost 2 bases. Looked up from germline, CDR1 is SGHTA and CDR2 is FQGNSA. This CDR3 is built from 15 residues. The CDR3 region is CASSLGPGLTYEQYF. The CDR3 nucleotides read TGTGCCAGCAGCTTAGGGCCGGGACTAACCTACGAGCAGTACTTC.

The rearrangement uses TRBV9 and TRBJ1-2; possibly TRBD1 for D (5 bases). Germline V gene lookup returns CDR1 SGDLS and CDR2 YYNGEE. V lost 3 bases to trimming and J lost 1 base, with 7 bases between them. CDR3 length: 13 residues. Here the CDR3 reads CASSEQDNYGYTF. DNA for the CDR3: TGTGCCAGCAGCGAACAGGATAACTATGGCTACACCTTC.

The J gene is TRBJ1-6, the V gene TRBV5-1; 7 nucleotides match TRBD1. Germline trimming cut 4 bases from V and 4 bases from J; bases unmatched to any gene: 14. The CDR3 has 18 residues. CDR1 is SGHRS, CDR2 YFSETQ, per germline. The CDR3 coding sequence is TGCGCCAGCAGCGCTCTGGGACTCGTACAGGGGTATAATTCACCCCTCCACTTT. Amino acids: CASSALGLVQGYNSPLHF.

The rearrangement joins TRBV4-3 to TRBJ2-7; 11 positions agree with TRBD1. Germline V gene sequence: CDR1 LGHNA, CDR2 YSLEER. With 3 bases clipped from V and 0 bases from J, the junction kept 4 bases outside the gene matches. The CDR3 totals 16 residues. CDR3 residues: CASSHTGTGGSYEQYF. As DNA, the CDR3 is TGCGCCAGCAGCCATACCGGGACAGGGGGCTCCTACGAGCAGTACTTC.

The V call is TRBV19, the J call TRBJ1-4, with D perhaps TRBD1 (5 bases). Germline CDR1 LNHDA, CDR2 SQIVND (reference sequence). Trimming removed 3 bases at V and 8 bases at J, with 10 bases between. The CDR3 has 13 residues. This CDR3 is CASSMTAREKLFF. CDR3 in DNA: TGTGCCAGTAGTATGACAGCGCGGGAAAAACTGTTTTTT.

This sequence joins TRBV21-1 and TRBJ2-3; the table gives TRBD2 as D, unverified against the DNA. TRBV21-1 is given as a pseudogene. The CDR3 length is 16 residues. The DNA of the CDR3 is TGTGCCAGCAGCAACCGTACGAGGGTCAACACAGATACGCAGTATTTT. Its translation: CASSNRTRVNTDTQYF.

J is TRBJ2-2 and V is TRBV11-3; 13 nucleotides agree with TRBD2. Germline V lookup: CDR1 SGHNT, CDR2 YENEEA. Losses at the gene ends were 5 bases for V and 5 bases for J; bases not matched to a gene: 5. CDR3 length: 16 amino acids. CDR3 nucleotide sequence: TGTGCCAGCAGCGCGCGGACTAGCGGGGGAACCGGGGAGCTGTTTTTT. It specifies CASSARTSGGTGELFF.

This clone was recorded a few times. This chain connects TRBV5-1 to TRBJ2-3; 9 bases are shared with TRBD2. This CDR3 is 15 amino acids long. Germline V gene lookup returns CDR1 SGHRS and CDR2 YFSETQ. V gave up 0 bases and J gave up 4 bases; unmatched junction bases: 3. CDR3 loop: CASSLAAGGPDTQYF. The CDR3 DNA is TGCGCCAGCAGCTTGGCCGCGGGGGGGCCAGATACGCAGTATTTT.

The chain couples TRBV5-1 to TRBJ2-3; 8 bases are shared with TRBD1. The V and J ends lost 4 bases and 6 bases, in that order; junction bases with no gene match: 7. This CDR3 is built from 14 residues. The germline V gene encodes CDR1 SGHRS and CDR2 YFSETQ. The DNA for the CDR3 is TGCGCCAGCAGCCTCGGACAGGGTTCGGATACGCAGTATTTT. This gives the protein CASSLGQGSDTQYF. Based on the CDR3 plus reference TRBV5-1 and TRBJ2-3, the full variable domain is KAGVTQTPRYLIKTRGQQVTLSCSPISGHRSVSWYQQTPGQGLQFLFEYFSETQRNKGNFPGRFSGRQFSNSRSEMNVSTLELGDSALYLCASSLGQGSDTQYFGPGTRLTVL.

The chain combines TRBV15 with TRBJ1-1; TRBD1 might be the D (5 bases). The V end lost 0 bases, the J end lost 6 bases, and 17 bases lay between the germline ends. The CDR3 is made up of 16 amino acids. Germline assignment: CDR1 LNHNV and CDR2 YYDKDF (reference sequence). The CDR3 region has the DNA TGTGCCACCAGCAGAGAGAGGATTCAGGGTATGGCTGAAGCTTTCTTT. The encoded protein is CATSRERIQGMAEAFF.

The genes are TRBV7-3 and TRBJ2-1; D gene uncertain. The length of the CDR3 is 17 residues. The germline gives CDR1 SGHTA, CDR2 FQGTGA. The germline V and J ends were trimmed by 0 bases and 0 bases, with 12 bases remaining between them. The CDR3 DNA is TGTGCCAGCAGCTTAACCCACAGCTATTACTCCTACAATGAGCAGTTCTTC. The encoded protein is CASSLTHSYYSYNEQFF.

The chain uses TRBV7-2 and TRBJ2-1; possible D gene TRBD2, 5 bases. The CDR3 sequence is 14 residues long. V dropped 3 bases and J dropped 5 bases, with 11 bases sitting between them. Germline V gene lookup returns CDR1 SGHTA and CDR2 FQGNSA. DNA for the CDR3: TGTGCCAGCAGCTTGAGGACGGGAAACAATGAGCAGTTCTTC. This codes for CASSLRTGNNEQFF.

The chain couples TRBV6-5 to TRBJ2-5, with D possibly matching TRBD1 (6 bases). The CDR3 runs 14 residues. The germline V gene has CDR1 MNHEY and CDR2 SVGAGI. V was pared by 4 bases and J by 5 bases, with 14 bases between. CDR3 loop: CASSSQTGGETQYF. Here the CDR3 DNA reads TGTGCCAGCAGTTCCCAGACAGGCGGGGAGACCCAGTACTTC.

The J gene is TRBJ2-1, the V gene TRBV18, with D perhaps matching TRBD2 (7 bases). CDR1 KGHSH and CDR2 LQKENI come from the germline V gene. This CDR3 contains 15 residues. V was cut by 3 bases and J by 2 bases, with 11 bases left in between. The DNA of the CDR3 is TGTGCCAGCTCACCCTGGGGGGGGCCCTACAATGAGCAGTTCTTC. Its protein is CASSPWGGPYNEQFF.

A few counts support this clone. The chain combines TRBV30 with TRBJ1-5; no firm D call. V lost 0 bases and J 4 bases, leaving 10 bases between the germline ends. CDR3 length: 14 amino acids. Germline values: CDR1 GTSNPN, CDR2 SVGIG (reference sequence). The CDR3 DNA sequence: TGTGCCTGGAGTGTACTCGCGGGGAATCAGCCCCAGCATTTT. Translated: CAWSVLAGNQPQHF.

The chain uses TRBV5-6 and TRBJ2-1; a possible D gene is TRBD1 (6 bases). This CDR3 is 15 amino acids long. With 0 bases removed from V and 5 bases from J, the gap between germline ends came to 12 bases. In germline, CDR1 is SGHDT, CDR2 YYEEEE. The CDR3, as DNA: TGTGCCAGCAGCTTGGTTGGGGGCGCCCACAATGAGCAGTTCTTC. This translates into CASSLVGGAHNEQFF.

This CDR3 is CASSQDLGYSNQPQHF. Here the CDR3 DNA reads TGTGCCAGCAGCCAAGATCTCGGGTATAGCAATCAGCCCCAGCATTTT. V and J are TRBV4-2 and TRBJ1-5; D not certain. The V gene's germline CDR1 is LGHNA and CDR2 YNFKEQ. V dropped 0 bases and J dropped 0 bases, with 9 bases sitting between them. The CDR3 has 16 residues.

The J gene is TRBJ2-2, the V gene TRBV21-1; TRBD2, the table's D call, lacks a check against the DNA. TRBV21-1 is an annotated pseudogene. The CDR3 runs to 16 residues. CDR3 loop: CASSQSRGGDTGELFF. The DNA of the CDR3 is TGTGCCAGCAGCCAATCACGCGGGGGAGACACCGGGGAGCTGTTTTTT.

The rearrangement uses TRBV7-8 and TRBJ2-3, with D possibly being TRBD1 (6 bases). This CDR3 has 15 residues. CDR1 is SGHVS, CDR2 FQNEAQ, per germline. Deletions cut 0 bases from V and 4 bases from J, with 11 bases between. CDR3 residues: CASSLARGHADTQYF. The DNA for the CDR3 is TGTGCCAGCAGCTTAGCGAGGGGACACGCAGATACGCAGTATTTT.

The rearrangement links TRBV11-2 to TRBJ2-5, with 9 positions matching TRBD1. V lost 1 base, J lost 5 bases, and 5 bases stayed unmatched. Germline-derived CDR1 and CDR2 are SGHAT and FQNNGV. The CDR3 is 15 residues long. The CDR3 coding sequence is TGTGCCAGCAGCTTAGCACAGGGGGCGGATGAGACCCAGTACTTC. Translating it yields CASSLAQGADETQYF.